This record looks at one T cell receptor (beta chain) sequence and its context. Antigen: not known. It was 85,000 to 100,000 TCR templates that were assayed per sample. Produced via immunoSEQ multiplex PCR; TCRdb's table is partial and in-frame only. Of roughly 100,000 clones listed, approximately 94% were seen once; the top ten hold over 5.5%. The record originates from a study of siplizumab effects on memory and regulatory T cells. V gave up 2 bases and J gave up 7 bases; unmatched junction bases: 6. CDR3 length equals 14 residues. Per the germline V gene, CDR1 is SGHRS and CDR2 is YFSETQ. Study-wide results and limits: Many proliferating CD4+ or CD8+ clones remained unclassified. Roughly 75-95% of them could not be assigned either a naive or a memory phenotype. The mean Treg-derived percentage of mappable alloreactive CD4+ clones was approximately 69% with siplizumab compared with approximately 28% in controls. The alloresponse seemed to draw substantially on naive T cells, which appeared more diverse than memory cells.

Sequencing input: CD8+ T cells sorted from blood. This sequence joins TRBV5-1 and TRBJ2-1, with 7 bases aligning to TRBD1. The clonotype originates from a human donor in good health. In nucleotides, the CDR3 is TGCGCCAGCAGCTTCGAGGGGGCAGAGAATGAGCAGTTCTTC. It specifies CASSFEGAENEQFF.